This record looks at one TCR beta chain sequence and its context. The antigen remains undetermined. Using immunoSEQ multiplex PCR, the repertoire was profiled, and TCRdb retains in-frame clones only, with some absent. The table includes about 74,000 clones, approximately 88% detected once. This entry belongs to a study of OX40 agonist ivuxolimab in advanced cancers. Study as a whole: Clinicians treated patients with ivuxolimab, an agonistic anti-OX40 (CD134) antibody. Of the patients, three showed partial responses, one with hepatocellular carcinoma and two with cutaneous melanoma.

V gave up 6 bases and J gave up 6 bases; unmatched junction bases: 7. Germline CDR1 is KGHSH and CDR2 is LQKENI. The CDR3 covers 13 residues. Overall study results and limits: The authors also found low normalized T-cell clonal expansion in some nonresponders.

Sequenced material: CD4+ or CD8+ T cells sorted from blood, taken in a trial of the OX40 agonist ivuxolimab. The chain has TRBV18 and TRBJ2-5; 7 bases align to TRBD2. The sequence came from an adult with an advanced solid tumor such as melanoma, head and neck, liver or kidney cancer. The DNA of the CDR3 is TGTGCCAGCTCGACCGGGGGGTCGAAGACCCAGTACTTC. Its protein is CASSTGGSKTQYF.